This is a list of T cell receptor beta chains from one sample in a study of regulatory T cells in long-lasting Graves disease. TCRdb redid the calling of the multiplex PCR reads with MiXCR, one entry per CDR3 protein. Seen here are a few hundred thousand distinct CDR3 sequences, 13% to 15% observed once, and the top ten hold approximately 19%. These same data were also listed under a study on T cells in Graves' hyperthyroidism and ophthalmopathy.

The sequences come from peripheral blood mononuclear cells (PBMCs), collected at new diagnosis, from a patient treated with antithyroid drugs. The source of these receptors is a woman between 50 and 59 years old with Graves disease. Both conserved end residues are part of each CDR3. Each record gives: V gene, D gene, J gene, clone size, CDR3 protein, CDR3 DNA. The D gene is left open where the match is weak. Some rows mark clone size as missing; the rest say once, few, many or name a class of expanded clone.

>TRBV20-1|.|TRBJ2-2|many
CSARDRGREDTGELFF
TGCAGTGCTAGAGATCGGGGCAGGGAGGACACCGGGGAGCTGTTTTTT
>TRBV20-1|TRBD2|TRBJ2-5|many
CSGTSGQETQYF
TGCAGTGGGACTAGCGGGCAAGAGACCCAGTACTTC
>TRBV12-3/TRBV12-4|.|TRBJ1-1|many
CASSLLDKNTEAFF
TGTGCCAGCAGTTTATTGGACAAGAACACTGAAGCTTTCTTT
>TRBV28|TRBD2|TRBJ2-7|many
CASSWGGTSGEQYF
TGTGCCAGCAGTTGGGGCGGGACTAGCGGCGAGCAGTACTTC
>TRBV2|TRBD2|TRBJ2-1|many
CASHPGLAEYNEQFF
TGTGCCTCACACCCGGGACTAGCGGAGTACAATGAGCAGTTCTTC
>TRBV6-5|.|TRBJ2-2|.
CASSYGGPRPNTGELFF
TGTGCCAGCAGTTATGGGGGGCCACGGCCGAACACCGGGGAGCTGTTTTTT
>TRBV11-2|TRBD2|TRBJ2-1|many
CASSYTRGLAGGNEQFF
TGTGCCAGCAGCTACACGAGAGGACTAGCGGGAGGCAATGAGCAGTTCTTC
>TRBV5-1|.|TRBJ2-2|many
CASSSTPSPNTGELFF
TGCGCCAGCAGCTCAACTCCAAGCCCGAACACCGGGGAGCTGTTTTTT
>TRBV30|.|TRBJ2-5|many
CAWSMLAIGETQYF
TGTGCCTGGAGTATGCTAGCCATCGGAGAGACCCAGTACTTC
>TRBV6-1|TRBD1|TRBJ1-5|.
CASSEQGTVGQPQHF
TGTGCCAGCAGTGAGCAGGGGACAGTTGGTCAGCCCCAGCATTTT
>TRBV18|.|TRBJ2-3|many
CASSPRSPASTDTQYF
TGTGCCAGCTCACCCCGGAGTCCTGCTAGCACAGATACGCAGTATTTT
>TRBV7-2|.|TRBJ1-2|many
CASSLEGDPSGYTF
TGTGCCAGCAGCTTAGAAGGGGACCCCTCGGGTTACACCTTC
>TRBV20-1|TRBD1|TRBJ2-7|few
CSATGTGSSISYEQYF
TGCAGTGCAACCGGGACAGGCTCGTCTATTTCCTACGAGCAGTACTTC
>TRBV10-3|.|TRBJ1-2|few
CAISGRQGSSYGYTF
TGTGCCATCAGTGGCCGGCAGGGATCAAGCTATGGCTACACCTTC
>TRBV6-5|TRBD2|TRBJ2-3|many
CASSWTSGSADTQYF
TGTGCCAGCAGTTGGACTAGCGGGAGTGCAGATACGCAGTATTTT
>TRBV30|TRBD2|TRBJ2-5|many
CACSRLAGGETQYF
TGTGCCTGCTCACGACTAGCCGGGGGAGAGACCCAGTACTTC
>TRBV19|.|TRBJ1-2|.
CASSSGDTNYGYTF
TGTGCCAGTAGTAGCGGGGACACTAACTATGGCTACACCTTC